This T cell receptor beta chain was sequenced in a study of HIV-infected patients and healthy controls. The repertoire came from unfractionated whole blood and reflected all unsorted peripheral T cells. Germline CDR1 reads GTSNPN; CDR2 reads SVGIG (reference sequence). The CDR3 extends over 13 amino acids. The V and J ends lost 0 bases and 3 bases respectively, with 6 bases between them. Around 500 ng RNA was reverse transcribed with alpha and beta constant-region primers. Using multiplexing indices, alpha and beta chain libraries were generated apart by chain-specific third strand synthesis. From the 5' RACE reads, TCRdb called clonotypes with MiXCR, one entry per CDR3 protein. The sample has over 10,000 distinct CDR3 sequences, over 4% seen once. This clonotype is deemed medium-sized (0.01 to 0.1%).

This sequence was found in an adult in good health. Sequencing input: blood. The genes are TRBV30 and TRBJ1-5, with unresolved D. CDR3: CAWSVGLNQPQHF. Written as DNA, the CDR3 is TGTGCCTGGAGTGTAGGCCTCAATCAGCCCCAGCATTTT.